The source of this T cell receptor (beta chain) is a study of tumor and adjacent non-tumor tissue in lung cancer. Study details: There were fewer than 15 adenocarcinoma, 2 squamous cell carcinoma and 1 small cell lung cancer cases. Study-level findings and limits: TCR diversity was significantly greater in tumor than normal lung tissue. In normal lung, the top 100 clones were significantly more dominant than in tumor.

Points on this clonotype: Its target is not known. Sequence at one end of the junction differs from germline and may be a read error.

TCRbeta libraries were built with three rounds of nested PCR, modified from ARM-PCR. TCRdb called the multiplex PCR reads again in MiXCR, with one record for every CDR3 protein. The data contain under 150,000 distinct CDR3 sequences, 66% of them singletons. No cell sorting was done before RNA was extracted from the tissue. Newly diagnosed lung cancer patients had thoracic surgery in China, August–late 2014, without prior chemotherapy. The germline V gene encodes CDR1 SGHAT and CDR2 FQNNGV. The CDR3 totals 15 residues. The specimen was lung tumor tissue. The chain employs TRBV11-2 and TRBJ2-7; 9 bases agree with TRBD1. The sequence was obtained from a man aged 25 to 40 with non-small cell lung cancer. This CDR3 is CARSSYRGPSYEQCF. CDR3 coding DNA: TGTGCCAGGAGCTCGTACAGGGGGCCCTCCTACGAGCAGTGCTTC.